The rows below give T cell receptor beta chains drawn from one sample of a study of T-cell memory formation after mild COVID-19. TCRdb independently ran MiXCR on the 5' RACE reads; one entry per CDR3 protein. This table has 30,000 to 45,000 distinct CDR3 sequences, over 9.5% appearing once. Sequencing was done on a sample of PBMCs or a T cell subset sorted from them (not recorded which). The receptors here all came from a man in his late teens or twenties who had mild COVID-19 (a few samples of this study predate the infection). Cell type and time point are not known. Each CDR3 is given with its conserved first and last residue. D genes are given only for firm matches. Size values are once, few and many counts, or a class for expanded clones, and some rows have none.

V gene	J gene	D gene	clone size	CDR3 protein	CDR3 DNA
TRBV7-9	TRBJ1-2	TRBD1	many	CASSLAGQPRGYTF	TGTGCCAGCAGCTTAGCGGGACAGCCGAGAGGCTACACCTTC
TRBV24-1	TRBJ1-2	.	many	CATSDPLRWGNYGYTF	TGTGCCACCAGTGATCCCCTGCGTTGGGGCAACTATGGCTACACCTTC
TRBV5-1	TRBJ1-4	.	.	CASSLSGTGEKLFF	TGCGCCAGCAGCTTATCCGGGACGGGCGAAAAACTGTTTTTT
TRBV19	TRBJ2-1	TRBD2	many	CASSMELAGTYNEQFF	TGTGCCAGTAGTATGGAACTAGCGGGGACCTACAATGAGCAGTTCTTC
TRBV4-2	TRBJ2-3	TRBD2	.	CASSPSRGGGTTLRTDTQYF	TGTGCCAGCAGCCCATCCCGGGGCGGGGGGACAACCCTACGCACAGATACGCAGTATTTT
TRBV5-4	TRBJ2-1	TRBD1	.	CASSSGTAPYNEQFF	TGTGCCAGCAGCTCCGGGACAGCCCCGTACAATGAGCAGTTCTTC
TRBV10-3	TRBJ2-7	TRBD1	.	CAISGQGEQYF	TGTGCCATCAGTGGACAGGGCGAGCAGTACTTC
TRBV3-1	TRBJ2-5	TRBD2	many	CASSQGSGGLGETQYF	TGTGCCAGCAGCCAAGGGTCGGGGGGGCTTGGAGAGACCCAGTACTTC
TRBV4-3	TRBJ1-5	.	.	CASSPGWGNQPQHF	TGCGCCAGCAGCCCCGGATGGGGCAATCAGCCCCAGCATTTT
TRBV29-1	TRBJ2-3	.	many	CSVEGGGGGDTQYF	TGCAGCGTTGAAGGCGGGGGCGGGGGAGATACGCAGTATTTT
TRBV7-3	TRBJ2-2	TRBD2	few	CASSLNGGGTNTGELFF	TGTGCCAGCAGCTTAAATGGCGGGGGGACCAACACCGGGGAGCTGTTTTTT
TRBV24-1	TRBJ2-3	.	many	CATSDTRQAGTQYF	TGTGCCACCAGTGACACCCGACAGGCCGGGACGCAGTATTTT
TRBV20-1	TRBJ1-2	.	.	CSARDAGSSYGYTF	TGCAGTGCTAGGGATGCCGGGTCATCCTATGGCTACACCTTC
TRBV5-8	TRBJ1-4	TRBD1	many	CASSASWTGQKLFF	TGTGCCAGCAGCGCTAGCTGGACAGGACAAAAACTGTTTTTT
TRBV29-1	TRBJ2-2	.	many	CSVDLTGTGELFF	TGCAGCGTTGATTTGACGGGCACCGGGGAGCTGTTTTTT
TRBV12-3/TRBV12-4	TRBJ1-5	.	many	CASSLAENQPQHF	TGTGCCAGCAGTTTAGCAGAGAATCAGCCCCAGCATTTT
TRBV5-1	TRBJ2-3	.	many	CASSFPGDDTQYF	TGCGCCAGCAGCTTCCCGGGGGACGATACGCAGTATTTT
TRBV3-2	TRBJ2-2	.	many	CASSDGLAGWIGELFF	TGTGCCAGCAGCGACGGACTAGCGGGGTGGATCGGGGAGCTGTTTTTT
TRBV7-2	TRBJ1-2	.	many	CASSFSGGDGYTF	TGTGCCAGCAGCTTTTCCGGCGGTGATGGCTACACCTTC
TRBV9	TRBJ2-5	TRBD1	medium-sized	CASSVASQGAGETQYF	TGTGCCAGCAGCGTAGCTTCCCAGGGGGCGGGGGAGACCCAGTACTTC
TRBV4-3	TRBJ1-2	.	many	CASSQNPNYGYTF	TGCGCCAGCAGCCAGAATCCAAACTATGGCTACACCTTC
TRBV5-1	TRBJ1-1	.	many	CASSLAGTNTEAFF	TGCGCCAGCAGCTTGGCAGGGACGAACACTGAAGCTTTCTTT
TRBV20-1	TRBJ2-5	.	many	CSATKGRAQETQYF	TGCAGTGCTACCAAAGGTCGAGCTCAAGAGACCCAGTACTTC
TRBV4-3	TRBJ2-5	.	many	CASSQTVQETQYF	TGCGCCAGCAGCCAAACGGTACAAGAGACCCAGTACTTC
TRBV29-1	TRBJ1-1	.	.	CSVEGDGGADTEAFF	TGCAGCGTTGAGGGAGACGGGGGCGCGGACACTGAAGCTTTCTTT
TRBV9	TRBJ2-3	.	few	CASSVGGRVTDTQYF	TGTGCCAGCAGCGTGGGGGGGCGAGTAACAGATACGCAGTATTTT
TRBV20-1	TRBJ2-5	.	many	CSARQGGETQYF	TGCAGTGCACGACAGGGAGGAGAGACCCAGTACTTC
TRBV9	TRBJ2-3	TRBD2	many	CASSAALAGAGDTQYF	TGTGCCAGCAGCGCCGCTCTAGCGGGGGCCGGAGATACGCAGTATTTT
TRBV12-3/TRBV12-4	TRBJ1-5	TRBD1	medium-sized	CASSQGQGVLNQPQHF	TGTGCCAGCAGTCAGGGACAGGGGGTCCTCAATCAGCCCCAGCATTTT
TRBV7-2	TRBJ2-4	.	.	CASSTPQQTIQYF	TGTGCCAGCAGCACCCCCCAGCAAACCATTCAGTACTTC
TRBV29-1	TRBJ1-2	.	.	CSVGGMNYGYTF	TGCAGCGTTGGGGGGATGAACTATGGCTACACCTTC
TRBV12-3/TRBV12-4	TRBJ2-5	TRBD2	many	CASSPTLAGGETQYF	TGTGCCAGCAGTCCTACACTAGCGGGGGGAGAGACCCAGTACTTC
TRBV19	TRBJ1-1	.	.	CASSIDPYRVRTDTEAFF	TGTGCCAGTAGTATAGATCCCTACAGGGTCAGAACGGACACTGAAGCTTTCTTT
TRBV25-1	TRBJ2-7	TRBD1	few	CASSPGSGQAYEQYF	TGTGCCAGCAGCCCTGGTTCGGGACAGGCCTACGAGCAGTACTTC
TRBV5-1	TRBJ2-3	.	many	CASSSRDTQYF	TGCGCCAGCAGCTCCCGAGATACGCAGTATTTT
TRBV7-6	TRBJ1-1	TRBD1	few	CASSSRGVWVRPDTEAFF	TGTGCCAGCAGCAGCAGGGGGGTATGGGTGAGGCCCGACACTGAAGCTTTCTTT
TRBV5-1	TRBJ2-5	TRBD2	many	CASSFTGLEAETQYF	TGCGCCAGCAGCTTCACGGGACTAGAGGCCGAGACCCAGTACTTC
TRBV6-5	TRBJ2-1	TRBD1	.	CASSYSTPIRDRVFF	TGTGCCAGCAGTTACTCGACGCCGATCCGGGACAGGGTCTTCTTC
TRBV5-1	TRBJ1-5	.	many	CASSLDQGLNQPQHF	TGCGCCAGCAGCTTGGATCAGGGGTTAAATCAGCCCCAGCATTTT
TRBV12-3/TRBV12-4	TRBJ2-5	.	few	CASSFLGVETQYF	TGTGCCAGCAGTTTTCTGGGTGTAGAGACCCAGTACTTC
TRBV5-1	TRBJ1-4	.	many	CASSWGPGDEKLFF	TGCGCCAGCAGCTGGGGGCCAGGGGATGAAAAACTGTTTTTT
TRBV20-1	TRBJ1-1	.	.	CSAWDGENTEAFF	TGCAGTGCGTGGGACGGGGAGAACACTGAAGCTTTCTTT
TRBV24-1	TRBJ1-2	TRBD1	many	CATSDPRGQGFYGYTF	TGTGCCACCAGTGACCCTCGGGGACAGGGTTTCTATGGCTACACCTTC
TRBV4-1	TRBJ1-2	.	many	CASSQVSGGSNYGYTF	TGCGCCAGCAGCCAAGTTTCCGGGGGCTCCAACTATGGCTACACCTTC
TRBV6-5	TRBJ2-5	.	many	CASSYHGTETQYF	TGTGCCAGCAGTTACCACGGTACAGAGACCCAGTACTTC
TRBV30	TRBJ1-5	.	many	CAWSIRGALYQPQHF	TGTGCCTGGAGTATTAGGGGGGCCCTATATCAGCCCCAGCATTTT
TRBV6-2/TRBV6-3	TRBJ2-3	TRBD2	.	CASSPTSFGTDTQYF	TGTGCCAGCAGCCCGACTAGCTTCGGCACAGATACGCAGTATTTT
TRBV6-6	TRBJ1-2	.	many	CASSPQGIPYGYTF	TGTGCCAGCAGTCCTCAGGGGATCCCCTATGGCTACACCTTC